The 21 T cell receptor beta chains in this list originate from one sample, sequenced in a study of blood T cell repertoires in COVID-19. Some clones are missing from TCRdb's copy, which holds only in-frame ones; the method was immunoSEQ multiplex PCR. The sample has 87,000 or so clones, roughly 87% seen once. Sequencing was performed on peripheral blood. The receptors shown here come from an elderly woman with acute or convalescent COVID-19.

This chain connects TRBV10-3 to TRBJ2-7, with D perhaps matching TRBD1 (5 bases). Germline V lookup: CDR1 ENHRY, CDR2 SYGVKD. The CDR3 contains 14 residues. The V end was cut by 3 bases, the J end by 3 bases, with 12 bases between. DNA for the CDR3: TGTGCCATCAGTGAAGTCAGGGTCGGCTACGAGCAGTACTTC. Its protein product is CAISEVRVGYEQYF.

V is TRBV6-5 and J is TRBJ2-2; D is uncertain. The CDR3 has 13 amino acids. The germline V gene encodes CDR1 MNHEY and CDR2 SVGAGI. V was shortened by 8 bases and J by 3 bases, with 10 bases between the two germline ends. DNA of the CDR3: TGTGCCAGCGGAGAAATGGACACCGGGGAGCTGTTTTTT. Its translation is CASGEMDTGELFF.

This rearrangement joins TRBV5-5 to TRBJ2-7; D uncertain. Deletions cut 3 bases from V and 6 bases from J, with 16 bases between. This CDR3 has 14 amino acids. Looked up from germline, CDR1 is SGHKS and CDR2 is YYEKEE (reference sequence). This CDR3 reads CASSWRHAESEQYF. DNA of the CDR3: TGTGCCAGCAGCTGGCGGCACGCCGAGTCCGAGCAGTACTTC.

V usage is TRBV27 and J usage is TRBJ2-7, with TRBD2 matching 8 bases. J lost 5 bases, V lost 1 base, and 4 bases had no gene match. The CDR3 is made up of 14 amino acids. The germline gives CDR1 MNHEY, CDR2 SMNVEV (reference sequence). As DNA, the CDR3 is TGTGCCAGCAGTTTATTGGGACTAGTCCACGAGCAGTACTTC. Its protein product is CASSLLGLVHEQYF.

A few counts support this clone. The V and J genes are TRBV18 and TRBJ1-5, with D hard to call. The CDR3 is made up of 13 amino acids. Trimming cost V 5 bases and J 7 bases, with 12 bases left between them. The germline V gene has CDR1 KGHSH and CDR2 LQKENI. DNA for the CDR3: TGTGCCAGCTCAGCGGAAATCGGGCAGCCCCAGCATTTT. Translated, it gives CASSAEIGQPQHF.

V and J are TRBV13 and TRBJ2-5; D remains unclear. The germline V and J ends were trimmed by 4 bases and 4 bases, with 10 bases remaining between them. The CDR3 runs to 13 residues. Germline values: CDR1 PRHDT, CDR2 FYEKMQ (reference sequence). The CDR3 loop is CASSSRLGETQYF. The DNA of the CDR3 is TGTGCCAGCAGCTCCCGACTGGGAGAGACCCAGTACTTC.

The DNA for the CDR3 is TGTGCCAGTAGTATATACCAGGGGAACTATCAGCCCCAGCATTTT. Encoded protein: CASSIYQGNYQPQHF. The chain joins TRBV19 to TRBJ1-5, with D possibly being TRBD1 (6 bases). The CDR3 spans 15 residues. Germline CDR1 reads LNHDA; CDR2 reads SQIVND (reference sequence). V shed 2 bases and J shed 5 bases, with 13 bases lying between them.

The J gene is TRBJ1-6, the V gene TRBV15; no reliable D call. Trimming took off 0 bases at V and 13 bases at J, with 7 bases between the two ends. The CDR3 spans 12 residues. Germline CDR1 LNHNV, CDR2 YYDKDF (reference sequence). The CDR3 sequence is CATSRDQAPLHF. The CDR3 bases are TGTGCCACCAGCAGAGATCAAGCCCCCCTCCACTTT.

The chain recombines TRBV21-1 with TRBJ2-3; the listed D gene, TRBD2, was not tested against the DNA. TRBV21-1 is a known pseudogene. CDR3 size: 11 residues. CDR3 sequence: CASTRADTQYF. CDR3 nucleotides: TGTGCCAGCACCCGGGCAGATACGCAGTATTTT.

The V call is TRBV19, the J call TRBJ2-1; 8 bases are shared with TRBD2. V gave up 7 bases and J gave up 6 bases; unmatched junction bases: 17. The CDR3 length is 17 residues. In germline, CDR1 is LNHDA, CDR2 SQIVND (reference sequence). CDR3 region: CASKGLAGGLGGNEQFF. The CDR3 DNA reads as TGTGCCAGTAAAGGGCTAGCGGGCGGCCTAGGGGGCAATGAGCAGTTCTTC.

This clone appeared a single time. J is TRBJ2-3 and V is TRBV2, with 11 bases identical to TRBD2. V shed 9 bases and J 7 bases; nucleotides not matched to a gene: 9. Per the germline V gene, CDR1 is SNHLY and CDR2 is FYNNEI. The CDR3 has 14 residues. The chain's CDR3 is CARGLAGGSNTQYF. The DNA for the CDR3 is TGTGCCAGGGGGCTAGCGGGGGGATCTAATACGCAGTATTTT.

This clone was seen just once. CDR3 bases: TGCGCCAGCAGCTTGGACGGTCTGAACACTGAAGCTTTCTTT. Amino acids: CASSLDGLNTEAFF. The chain carries TRBV5-1 and TRBJ1-1; D not resolved. Germline-derived CDR1 and CDR2 are SGHRS and YFSETQ. Trimming removed 0 bases at V and 0 bases at J, with 6 bases between. CDR3 length: 14 amino acids.

This sequence joins TRBV6-5 and TRBJ2-6; D gene uncertain. This CDR3 is 15 amino acids long. Trimming took off 6 bases at V and 2 bases at J, with 11 bases between the two ends. CDR1 is MNHEY and CDR2 is SVGAGI in the germline V gene. In DNA, the CDR3 is TGTGCCAGCAGAGTTGCGGCCGCTGGGGCCAACGTCCTGACTTTC. It translates to CASRVAAAGANVLTF.

This clone was detected only a few times. V and J are TRBV11-2 and TRBJ2-1; 13 bases are a match to TRBD2. Germline V gene data show CDR1 as SGHAT and CDR2 as FQNNGV. The CDR3 is 17 amino acids. V shed 5 bases, J shed 4 bases, and the junction held 8 bases outside the gene matches. CDR3 sequence: CASSPVGTSGNYNEQFF. The CDR3 DNA is TGTGCCAGCAGCCCGGTAGGGACTAGCGGGAATTACAATGAGCAGTTCTTC.

The J gene is TRBJ1-1, the V gene TRBV3-1 (or the pseudogene TRBV3-2), with D hard to call. The CDR3 sequence is 12 residues long. The germline CDR1 and CDR2 sequences are LGHDT and YNNKEL (reference sequence). The ends were cut back, 4 bases at V and 11 bases at J, with 14 bases in the middle. CDR3 nucleotides: TGTGCCAGCAGCCCGAAGCCGGGTACGGCTTTCTTT. Translated: CASSPKPGTAFF.

This clone was seen once. This rearrangement joins TRBV7-3 to TRBJ2-2, with 13 nucleotides matching TRBD2. CDR3 size: 17 residues. V gave up 6 bases and J gave up 6 bases; unmatched junction bases: 10. Germline CDR1 SGHTA, CDR2 FQGTGA. CDR3 nucleotides: TGTGCCAGCAGTCGGACTAGCGGGAGAGGGCGGGCCGGGGAGCTGTTTTTT. Residues: CASSRTSGRGRAGELFF.

The V gene is TRBV2, the J gene TRBJ1-2, with 7 bases matching TRBD1. This CDR3 comprises 13 residues. CDR1 and CDR2 (germline): SNHLY, FYNNEI. V trimming: 6 bases; J trimming: 6 bases; junction bases outside the gene matches: 7. The CDR3 DNA reads TGTGCCAGCAGCCCCGGGACAGATAATGGCTACACCTTC. Translation: CASSPGTDNGYTF.

V and J are TRBV6-5 and TRBJ1-1; TRBD1 might be the D (6 bases). This CDR3 comprises 15 residues. Trimming cost V 6 bases and J 1 base, with 15 bases left between them. CDR1 is MNHEY and CDR2 is SVGAGI in the germline V gene. CDR3 sequence (DNA): TGTGCCAGCAGGAACAGGGTTCCCACGAACACTGAAGCTTTCTTT. Amino acids: CASRNRVPTNTEAFF.

This sequence joins TRBV5-6 and TRBJ2-4; TRBD1 aligns across 10 bases. V was clipped by 0 bases and J by 6 bases; unmatched bases: 3. This CDR3 is built from 15 residues. CDR1 is SGHDT, CDR2 YYEEEE, per germline. In DNA form, the CDR3 reads TGTGCCAGCAGCTTGGGACAGGGGGCGAGAAACATTCAGTACTTC. Its protein is CASSLGQGARNIQYF.

The rearrangement joins TRBV6-5 to TRBJ1-2; 11 nucleotides align to TRBD1. The CDR3 covers 14 residues. The ends lost 5 bases at V and 7 bases at J; junction bases unmatched: 6. Germline V gene lookup returns CDR1 MNHEY and CDR2 SVGAGI. The CDR3 loop reads CASSTRDRGAGYTF. CDR3 nucleotides: TGTGCCAGCAGTACTCGGGACAGGGGGGCTGGCTACACCTTC.

This clone was counted a few times. This chain uses TRBV29-1 with TRBJ1-3; 9 bases align to TRBD1. Per germline, CDR1 SQVTM and CDR2 ANQGSEA. V lost 2 bases, J lost 4 bases, and 6 bases stayed unmatched. CDR3 size: 15 residues. CDR3 amino acids: CSVELGTGTGNTIYF. Written as DNA, the CDR3 is TGCAGCGTTGAACTCGGGACAGGGACCGGAAACACCATATATTTT.